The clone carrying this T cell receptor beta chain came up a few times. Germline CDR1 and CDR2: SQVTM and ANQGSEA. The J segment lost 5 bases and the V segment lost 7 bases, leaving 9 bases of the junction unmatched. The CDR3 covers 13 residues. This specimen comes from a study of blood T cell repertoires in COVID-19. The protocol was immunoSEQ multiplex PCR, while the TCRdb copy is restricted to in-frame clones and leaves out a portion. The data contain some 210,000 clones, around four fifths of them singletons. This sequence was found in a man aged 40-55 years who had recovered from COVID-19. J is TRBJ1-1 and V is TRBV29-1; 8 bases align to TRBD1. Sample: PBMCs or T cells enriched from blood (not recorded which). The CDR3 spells CSGSGGAGTEAFF. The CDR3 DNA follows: TGCAGCGGGTCAGGGGGCGCGGGTACTGAAGCTTTCTTT.